A single T cell receptor beta chain is shown here with its context. These data are taken from a study of blood T cell repertoires in COVID-19. Study in general: From the United States, Italy and Spain came samples of acute and convalescent COVID-19.

Per the study methods: Estimates of nucleated cell counts were drawn from the amplification of reference gene primers. The repertoire was sequenced with immunoSEQ multiplex PCR; TCRdb's copy has only in-frame clones and lacks some. That table furnishes V, J and clone size, whereas the DNA furnished D and trimming. This table has under 350,000 clones, approximately 86% appearing once. The sequencing sample was made of PBMCs or T cells enriched from blood (not recorded which). This receptor was obtained from a woman aged 40 to 50 with acute COVID-19.

CDR3 residues: CASSLVRGDYEQYF. In DNA, the CDR3 is TGTGCCAGCAGCTTAGTCAGGGGAGATTACGAGCAGTACTTC. This sequence joins TRBV7-2 and TRBJ2-7; TRBD1 is a possible D gene (6 bases). V dropped 1 base and J dropped 4 bases, with 11 bases sitting between them. Germline lookup yields CDR1 SGHTA and CDR2 FQGNSA. The length of the CDR3 is 14 residues.